The T cell receptor beta chain described here comes from a study of T cell changes during pregnancy in multiple sclerosis. Assay: immunoSEQ multiplex PCR; the TCRdb copy retains only in-frame clones and omits some. This table has roughly 38,000 clones, about 94% appearing once. The CDR3 spans 16 residues. Germline lookup yields CDR1 SGHAT and CDR2 FQNNGV. Trimming removed 0 bases at V and 7 bases at J, with 15 bases between. The receptor was isolated from a female donor with multiple sclerosis, enrolled in a pregnancy study. This sample comprised CD8+ T cells from peripheral blood mononuclear cells, obtained in the third trimester of pregnancy. The chain couples TRBV11-2 to TRBJ1-4; D may be TRBD1 (6 bases). The CDR3 bases are TGTGCCAGCAGCTTAGATACAGGGTCCTTTGTTGAAAAACTGTTTTTT. Its translation: CASSLDTGSFVEKLFF.